The 14 T cell receptor beta chains below were found in one sample sequenced in a study of CD8 T cells in ankylosing spondylitis. TCRdb called the 5' RACE reads again in MiXCR, with one record for every CDR3 protein. The top ten clones hold about 17% of a sample with around 390,000 distinct CDR3 sequences, around 20% of them seen once. Antigen specificity for these receptors is unknown. Study-level results: A motif of fewer than ten highly homologous TCR beta variants was seen as apparently characteristic of ankylosing spondylitis blood.

Sequencing was done on a sample of blood, either unsorted or a sorted T cell fraction (not recorded which). These receptors came from a male donor with ankylosing spondylitis.

In this sample, this clonotype turned up a few times. The chain couples TRBV14 to TRBJ1-1, with D perhaps TRBD1 (6 bases). Germline CDR1 and CDR2: SGHDN and FVKESK. V was clipped by 8 bases and J by 4 bases, with 14 bases between them. This CDR3 spans 13 amino acids. The CDR3 coding sequence is TGTGCCAGCGCTCTACAGGGACCCACTGAAGCTTTCTTT. It specifies CASALQGPTEAFF.

This clonotype was counted a few times. This sequence joins TRBV28 and TRBJ2-6; D is uncertain. The CDR3 spans 13 residues. The ends were cut back, 6 bases at V and 7 bases at J, with 10 bases in the middle. Germline CDR1 reads MDHEN; CDR2 reads SYDVKM. CDR3 protein: CASRTPGANVLTF. The CDR3 bases are TGTGCCAGCAGGACCCCCGGAGCCAACGTCCTGACTTTC.

The chain carries TRBV4-3 and TRBJ2-3; D may be TRBD1 (6 bases). Germline V lookup: CDR1 LGHNA, CDR2 YSLEER. The length of the CDR3 is 15 residues. The V end lost 4 bases, the J end lost 3 bases, and 14 bases lay between the germline ends. The CDR3 coding sequence is TGCGCCAGCAGCCGGGGGCTTAGTCAAACAGATACGCAGTATTTT. Translation gives CASSRGLSQTDTQYF.

In this sample, this clonotype turned up many times. The rearrangement uses TRBV6-2 or TRBV6-3 and TRBJ2-1; D perhaps matches TRBD2 (6 bases). The CDR3 contains 15 residues. Between the trimmed V and J ends, which lost 2 bases and 7 bases, there was a span of 15 bases. In germline, CDR1 is MNHEY, CDR2 SVGEGT. In DNA, the CDR3 is TGTGCCAGCAGTTACCGACTAGAAGGGGTGAATGAGCAGTTCTTC. Translated, it gives CASSYRLEGVNEQFF.

This clonotype appeared a few times. The gene calls are TRBV5-1 and TRBJ1-1; D not resolved. Germline V lookup: CDR1 SGHRS, CDR2 YFSETQ. Between the trimmed V and J ends, which lost 3 bases and 3 bases, there was a span of 6 bases. This CDR3 is 12 amino acids long. The CDR3 loop is CASSWGDTEAFF. DNA for the CDR3: TGCGCCAGCAGCTGGGGAGACACTGAAGCTTTCTTT. Full variable domain (remainder filled in from reference TRBV5-1 and TRBJ1-1): KAGVTQTPRYLIKTRGQQVTLSCSPISGHRSVSWYQQTPGQGLQFLFEYFSETQRNKGNFPGRFSGRQFSNSRSEMNVSTLELGDSALYLCASSWGDTEAFFGQGTRLTVV.

The table lists this clonotype with a few counts. V is TRBV6-2 or TRBV6-3 and J is TRBJ2-3; tentatively, D is TRBD1 (6 bases). The germline V gene encodes CDR1 MNHEY and CDR2 SVGEGT. CDR3 length: 16 amino acids. The V end lost 2 bases, the J end lost 2 bases, and 14 bases lay between the germline ends. CDR3 residues: CASSYGTLGLTDTQYF. CDR3 DNA: TGTGCCAGCAGTTACGGGACACTGGGGCTCACAGATACGCAGTATTTT.

This clonotype has more than one count but fewer than ten. This chain uses TRBV20-1 with TRBJ2-7; TRBD1 matches 9 bases. J was trimmed by 0 bases and V by 0 bases; bases with no gene match: 6. Germline CDR1 DFQATT, CDR2 SNEGSKA (reference sequence). The CDR3 has 16 residues. The CDR3 DNA reads TGCAGTGCTAGAGAGTGGGACAGGGAAAGCTCCTACGAGCAGTACTTC. It encodes CSAREWDRESSYEQYF.

The chain couples TRBV4-3 to TRBJ2-3, with D uncertain. Trimming stripped 2 bases from V and 0 bases from J, with 9 bases between. Looked up from germline, CDR1 is LGHNA and CDR2 is YSLEER. CDR3 length equals 15 residues. CDR3 in amino acids: CASSQLTSSTDTQYF. As DNA, the CDR3 is TGCGCCAGCAGCCAACTGACCTCTAGCACAGATACGCAGTATTTT.

This sequence joins TRBV7-3 and TRBJ2-2, with D maybe TRBD1 (6 bases). CDR1 SGHTA and CDR2 FQGTGA come from the germline V gene. CDR3 length: 16 amino acids. The V gene lost 5 bases and the J gene lost 0 bases, with 13 bases spanning the gap. In DNA form, the CDR3 reads TGTGCCAGCAGCGAACAGGGTTCGGCGAACACCGGGGAGCTGTTTTTT. It translates to CASSEQGSANTGELFF.

In this sample, this clonotype turned up a few times. The CDR3 loop is CASSLGWGDVNERQFF. CDR3 in DNA: TGTGCCAGCAGCTTAGGCTGGGGGGATGTAAATGAGCGGCAGTTCTTC. This chain connects TRBV7-8 to TRBJ2-1; perhaps TRBD2 as D (6 bases). The CDR3 length is 16 residues. Germline V CDR1 and CDR2: SGHVS, FQNEAQ. V lost 1 base to trimming and J lost 12 bases, with 22 bases between them.

This chain connects TRBV11-3 to TRBJ1-1, with a weak D call TRBD1 (6 bases). Trimming removed 4 bases at V and 1 base at J, with 13 bases between. The germline CDR1 and CDR2 sequences are SGHNT and YENEEA. CDR3 length equals 15 residues. CDR3 in DNA: TGTGCCAGCAGCTCAGAGACAGGAGCGAACACTGAAGCTTTCTTT. It yields the protein CASSSETGANTEAFF.

There are a few counts of this clonotype. This chain links TRBV12-3 or TRBV12-4 with TRBJ2-1, with D possibly TRBD2 on 6 matching bases. With 8 bases removed from V and 1 base from J, the gap between germline ends came to 15 bases. CDR3 length: 15 amino acids. The CDR3 region has the DNA TGTGCCAGCGCACCTTTAGCGGATTCCTACAATGAGCAGTTCTTC. This sequence encodes CASAPLADSYNEQFF.

This clonotype occurred a few times. The chain links TRBV12-3 or TRBV12-4 to TRBJ2-1; TRBD2 matches at 9 bases. V shed 6 bases and J 2 bases; nucleotides not matched to a gene: 5. The CDR3 has 15 residues. In DNA, the CDR3 is TGTGCCAGCAGATCGGGACTAGCAGCCTACAATGAGCAGTTCTTC. It translates to CASRSGLAAYNEQFF.

This clonotype was counted many times. V usage is TRBV5-1 and J usage is TRBJ2-1; 10 nucleotides align to TRBD2. The CDR3 is 15 residues long. Germline CDR1 and CDR2: SGHRS and YFSETQ. V gave up 5 bases and J gave up 2 bases; unmatched junction bases: 4. The CDR3 bases are TGCGCCAGCAGGCTAGCGGGAGCTACCTACAATGAGCAGTTCTTC. It yields the protein CASRLAGATYNEQFF.